The entry that follows covers one TCR beta chain sequence. The germline V gene encodes CDR1 MGHDK and CDR2 SYGVNS. Trimming took off 8 bases at V and 5 bases at J, with 13 bases between the two ends. This CDR3 is built from 13 residues. The repertoire was sequenced with immunoSEQ multiplex PCR; TCRdb's copy has only in-frame clones and lacks some. The sample records some 120,000 clones, more than 75% being singletons. The data belong to a study of blood T cell repertoires in COVID-19. Whole-study context: Whether acute or convalescent, the COVID-19 samples came from the United States, Italy and Spain. In each case, the material was cDNA or gDNA derived from T cells, B-cell-depleted T cells, or PBMCs.

The sequencing input was peripheral blood. This chain uses TRBV25-1 with TRBJ1-3, with D perhaps TRBD1 (6 bases). This sequence was found in a man between 60 and 70 years old with acute or convalescent COVID-19. The CDR3 region is CASGGRHRNTIYF. The CDR3 coding sequence is TGTGCCAGCGGGGGCCGTCATCGAAACACCATATATTTT.